The 31 T cell receptor beta chains given below trace back to one sample, sequenced in a study of blood T cell repertoires in COVID-19 (dated by TCRdb to 2019 to 2021). The library was made by the immunoSEQ multiplex PCR assay. The source is immuneACCESS, and TCRdb retained only in-frame sequences with V and J called. Part of the clones is not carried over; for the studies checked, unresolved V genes explain less than half of this, and the remainder is unexplained. The sample yields roughly 200,000 clones; over 80% were counted once. Approximately 1.1% of the sample comes from the top ten. The material sequenced was PBMCs or T cells enriched from blood (not recorded which). The source of these receptors is a man aged 25-45 years who had recovered from COVID-19.

The gene calls are TRBV19 and TRBJ1-4, with D possibly matching TRBD1 (6 bases). Per germline, CDR1 LNHDA and CDR2 SQIVND (reference sequence). Trimming stripped 7 bases from V and 5 bases from J, with 20 bases between. There are 16 residues in the CDR3. The CDR3 region is CASKGSNWTENEKLFF. DNA for the CDR3: TGTGCCAGTAAGGGATCTAACTGGACAGAGAATGAAAAACTGTTTTTT.

The rearrangement uses TRBV30 and TRBJ2-5; TRBD2 matches 9 bases. V shed 0 bases, J shed 7 bases, and the junction held 6 bases outside the gene matches. The CDR3 totals 14 residues. Germline values: CDR1 GTSNPN, CDR2 SVGIG (reference sequence). The CDR3 sequence: CAWSVRSGGPTQYF. Written as DNA, the CDR3 is TGTGCCTGGAGTGTACGTAGCGGGGGCCCGACCCAGTACTTC.

V is TRBV29-1 and J is TRBJ2-2; no clear D. The germline V gene encodes CDR1 SQVTM and CDR2 ANQGSEA. This CDR3 region has 12 residues. V was pared by 2 bases and J by 4 bases, with 5 bases between. DNA of the CDR3: TGCAGCGTTGAATCACTCACCGGGGAGCTGTTTTTT. Translation gives CSVESLTGELFF.

The chain links TRBV19 to TRBJ1-2; D remains ambiguous. Trimming pared 7 bases from V and 5 bases from J, leaving 20 bases between. This CDR3 contains 15 residues. The germline V gene has CDR1 LNHDA and CDR2 SQIVND (reference sequence). The DNA of the CDR3 is TGTGCCAGTACACGCCGATTTGGGGAGGGTTATGGCTACACCTTC. Residues: CASTRRFGEGYGYTF. Filled out from reference TRBV19 and TRBJ1-2, the complete variable domain reads DGGITQSPKYLFRKEGQNVTLSCEQNLNHDAMYWYRQDPGQGLRLIYYSQIVNDFQKGDIAEGYSVSREKKESFPLTVTSAQKNPTAFYLCASTRRFGEGYGYTFGSGTRLTVV.

As DNA, the CDR3 is TGCGCCAGCAGCCAAGTTGGCCGGACTAGCGGCACAGATACGCAGTATTTT. Translating it yields CASSQVGRTSGTDTQYF. V usage is TRBV4-1 and J usage is TRBJ2-3, with TRBD2 matching 9 bases. V gave up 1 base and J gave up 1 base; unmatched junction bases: 6. This CDR3 spans 17 amino acids. Germline assignment: CDR1 MGHRA and CDR2 YSYEKL.

The rearrangement links TRBV2 to TRBJ2-3; tentative D call: TRBD2 (7 bases). Germline values: CDR1 SNHLY, CDR2 FYNNEI. The CDR3 consists of 16 residues. V gave up 3 bases and J gave up 3 bases, with 16 bases separating them. CDR3 protein: CASSDEWGGVTDTQYF. In DNA form, the CDR3 reads TGTGCCAGCAGTGATGAGTGGGGGGGCGTTACAGATACGCAGTATTTT.

The CDR3 here is CASTPDRFYEQYF. CDR3 in DNA: TGTGCCAGCACCCCGGACAGGTTCTACGAGCAGTACTTC. The J gene is TRBJ2-7, the V gene TRBV2, with 7 bases that match TRBD1. Germline CDR1 reads SNHLY; CDR2 reads FYNNEI. The CDR3 length is 13 residues. J was trimmed by 3 bases and V by 7 bases; bases with no gene match: 6.

In this sample, this clone turned up once. This chain links TRBV15 with TRBJ1-5, with D possibly being TRBD1 (5 bases). The CDR3 loop spans 16 amino acids. V lost 1 base to trimming and J lost 2 bases, with 12 bases between them. CDR1 and CDR2 from the germline V gene are LNHNV and YYDKDF (reference sequence). CDR3 in DNA: TGTGCCACCAGCAGAGGGGGCGTCACGGGCAATCAGCCCCAGCATTTT. Translating it yields CATSRGGVTGNQPQHF.

The J gene is TRBJ2-1, the V gene TRBV18, with no clear D. The CDR3 length is 16 residues. The germline V gene has CDR1 KGHSH and CDR2 LQKENI. With 0 bases removed from V and 2 bases from J, the gap between germline ends came to 11 bases. The CDR3 reads CASSPPVSYAYNEQFF. CDR3 in DNA: TGTGCCAGCTCACCACCGGTGAGTTACGCCTACAATGAGCAGTTCTTC. Full variable domain (remainder filled in from reference TRBV18 and TRBJ2-1): NAGVMQNPRHLVRRRGQEARLRCSPMKGHSHVYWYRQLPEEGLKFMVYLQKENIIDESGMPKERFSAEFPKEGPSILRIQQVVRGDSAAYFCASSPPVSYAYNEQFFGPGTRLTVL.

The chain carries TRBV2 and TRBJ2-1; 9 bases line up with TRBD1. Per germline, CDR1 SNHLY and CDR2 FYNNEI. J was trimmed by 5 bases and V by 6 bases; bases with no gene match: 5. The CDR3 has 14 amino acids. The CDR3, as DNA: TGTGCCAGCAGAGCGGACAGGGGTAACAATGAGCAGTTCTTC. It encodes CASRADRGNNEQFF.

V and J are TRBV6-5 and TRBJ1-6, with D perhaps matching TRBD1 (6 bases). The germline V gene encodes CDR1 MNHEY and CDR2 SVGAGI. With 5 bases removed from V and 9 bases from J, the gap between germline ends came to 14 bases. This CDR3 is built from 14 residues. CDR3 protein: CASSPTGIISPLHF. For the CDR3, the DNA is TGTGCCAGCAGTCCCACAGGGATAATTTCACCCCTCCACTTT.

The chain is built from TRBV5-1 and TRBJ2-5; 10 bases line up with TRBD2. The V and J ends lost 4 bases and 1 base, in that order; junction bases with no gene match: 1. The length of the CDR3 is 14 residues. Germline V CDR1 and CDR2: SGHRS, YFSETQ. The CDR3 here is CASSQRGGQETQYF. In DNA form, the CDR3 reads TGCGCCAGCAGCCAGCGGGGGGGCCAAGAGACCCAGTACTTC.

The chain combines TRBV5-6 with TRBJ2-1; D is possibly TRBD1 (5 bases). Trimming removed 1 base from V and 4 bases from J, with 9 bases in between. This CDR3 spans 14 amino acids. CDR1 and CDR2 (germline): SGHDT, YYEEEE. The CDR3 spells CASSLTGAYNEQFF. The CDR3 DNA reads as TGTGCCAGCAGCTTGACAGGTGCTTACAATGAGCAGTTCTTC.

The V call is TRBV19, the J call TRBJ2-3, with 8 positions matching TRBD2. The CDR3 contains 16 residues. Per germline, CDR1 LNHDA and CDR2 SQIVND (reference sequence). J gave up 3 bases and V 6 bases, and 11 bases lay outside the gene matches. CDR3 region: CASRVGGTSRTDTQYF. Here the CDR3 DNA reads TGTGCCAGTAGAGTGGGTGGGACTAGTCGAACAGATACGCAGTATTTT. The full variable domain, rest sourced from reference TRBV19 and TRBJ2-3, is DGGITQSPKYLFRKEGQNVTLSCEQNLNHDAMYWYRQDPGQGLRLIYYSQIVNDFQKGDIAEGYSVSREKKESFPLTVTSAQKNPTAFYLCASRVGGTSRTDTQYFGPGTRLTVL.

As DNA, the CDR3 is TGTGCCAGCAGTTACGAACAGGGAATATCCTACAATGAGCAGTTCTTC. Translating it yields CASSYEQGISYNEQFF. The chain joins TRBV6-2 or TRBV6-3 to TRBJ2-1; D may be TRBD1 (6 bases). Germline values: CDR1 MNHEY, CDR2 SVGEGT. V dropped 2 bases and J dropped 1 base, with 12 bases sitting between them. The CDR3 has 16 residues.

This chain uses TRBV11-2 with TRBJ2-7, with D tentatively TRBD2 (5 bases). Between the trimmed V and J ends, which lost 1 base and 5 bases, there was a span of 9 bases. Germline-derived CDR1 and CDR2 are SGHAT and FQNNGV. The CDR3 runs 13 residues. CDR3 sequence reads: CASSLVVEDEQYF. For the CDR3, the DNA is TGTGCCAGCAGCTTAGTTGTGGAGGACGAGCAGTACTTC.

The genes are TRBV27 and TRBJ2-5, with a weak D call TRBD1 (5 bases). V was clipped by 2 bases and J by 1 base, with 17 bases between them. Looked up from germline, CDR1 is MNHEY and CDR2 is SMNVEV (reference sequence). The CDR3 runs to 17 residues. CDR3 coding DNA: TGTGCCAGCAGTTTAGTCACCCCAGGCAGGGCCCAAGAGACCCAGTACTTC. Protein product: CASSLVTPGRAQETQYF.

The gene calls are TRBV6-4 and TRBJ1-1; D call uncertain. Germline values: CDR1 MRHNA, CDR2 SNTAGT. The CDR3 length is 13 residues. V lost 4 bases and J 1 base, leaving 7 bases between the germline ends. The CDR3 reads CASSVAGNTEAFF. CDR3 nucleotides: TGTGCCAGCAGTGTGGCGGGGAACACTGAAGCTTTCTTT.

The V call is TRBV20-1, the J call TRBJ1-5, with D possibly matching TRBD1 (5 bases). Germline V lookup: CDR1 DFQATT, CDR2 SNEGSKA (reference sequence). V was shortened by 3 bases and J by 2 bases, with 14 bases between the two germline ends. CDR3 length equals 15 residues. CDR3 residues: CSASQGGLGNQPQHF. The CDR3 DNA reads TGCAGTGCTAGTCAGGGTGGTTTGGGCAATCAGCCCCAGCATTTT.

This clone was detected once. V is TRBV20-1 and J is TRBJ1-5; TRBD1 agrees at 7 bases. Germline V gives CDR1 DFQATT, CDR2 SNEGSKA (reference sequence). The CDR3 runs to 16 residues. With 3 bases clipped from V and 0 bases from J, the junction kept 8 bases outside the gene matches. The DNA for the CDR3 is TGCAGTGCTAGTAGGGACAGAGATTATAGCAATCAGCCCCAGCATTTT. It is translated as CSASRDRDYSNQPQHF.

This rearrangement joins TRBV5-5 to TRBJ1-2; D is possibly TRBD1 (6 bases). V gave up 5 bases and J gave up 8 bases, with 16 bases separating them. Germline lookup yields CDR1 SGHKS and CDR2 YYEKEE (reference sequence). The CDR3 loop spans 13 amino acids. CDR3: CASRRTGSEGYTF. CDR3 DNA: TGTGCCAGCAGGCGAACAGGGTCTGAAGGCTACACCTTC.

The genes are TRBV7-2 and TRBJ2-7, with a weak D call TRBD2 (5 bases). This CDR3 region has 13 residues. The V end lost 1 base, the J end lost 5 bases, and 9 bases lay between the germline ends. The V gene's germline CDR1 is SGHTA and CDR2 FQGNSA. CDR3 residues: CASSLEERHEQYF. In nucleotides, the CDR3 is TGTGCCAGCAGCTTAGAAGAGCGGCACGAGCAGTACTTC.

The chain joins TRBV11-2 to TRBJ2-3; TRBD2 aligns across 10 bases. V lost 0 bases to trimming and J lost 3 bases; unmatched junction nucleotides: 6. The CDR3 extends over 17 amino acids. The germline V gene encodes CDR1 SGHAT and CDR2 FQNNGV. The CDR3 here is CASSLDLAGVRTDTQYF. In DNA, the CDR3 is TGTGCCAGCAGCTTAGACCTAGCGGGAGTTCGAACAGATACGCAGTATTTT.

The chain joins TRBV7-2 to TRBJ2-3, with D maybe TRBD2 (5 bases). Germline CDR1 reads SGHTA; CDR2 reads FQGNSA. CDR3 length equals 14 residues. Trimming removed 5 bases from V and 1 base from J, with 10 bases in between. As DNA, the CDR3 is TGTGCCAGCAGCGTTAATAGCGGCACAGATACGCAGTATTTT. It is translated as CASSVNSGTDTQYF.

This clone was observed a single time. This chain links TRBV7-6 with TRBJ2-5, with D possibly being TRBD1 (6 bases). This CDR3 comprises 12 residues. Germline CDR1 SGHVS, CDR2 FNYEAQ. V was cut by 5 bases and J by 5 bases, with 9 bases left in between. This CDR3 is CASSMRGETQYF. As DNA, the CDR3 is TGTGCCAGCAGCATGAGGGGGGAGACCCAGTACTTC.

The chain links TRBV19 to TRBJ2-2; D perhaps matches TRBD1 (6 bases). CDR1 is LNHDA, CDR2 SQIVND, per germline (reference sequence). Trimming stripped 2 bases from V and 4 bases from J, with 14 bases between. This CDR3 spans 16 amino acids. CDR3 region: CASSILQGMGTGELFF. In DNA form, the CDR3 reads TGTGCCAGTAGTATATTACAGGGAATGGGCACCGGGGAGCTGTTTTTT.

The chain employs TRBV30 and TRBJ1-5, with a tentative D call TRBD1 (5 bases). From germline, CDR1 is GTSNPN and CDR2 SVGIG (reference sequence). CDR3 size: 14 residues. Trimming took 0 bases from V and 5 from J, leaving 11 bases between them. The CDR3 sequence: CAWSVLKGDQPQHF. The CDR3 DNA follows: TGTGCCTGGAGTGTCCTTAAAGGGGATCAGCCCCAGCATTTT.

This chain joins TRBV3-1 (or the pseudogene TRBV3-2) and TRBJ2-7; the match to TRBD2 covers 10 bases. The CDR3 contains 15 residues. Trimming took 2 bases from V and 2 from J; bases not matched to a gene: 3. Germline V CDR1 and CDR2: LGHDT, YNNKEL (reference sequence). DNA for the CDR3: TGTGCCAGCAGCCAAAGCGGGGGGGGGACCTACGAGCAGTACTTC. Amino acid sequence: CASSQSGGGTYEQYF.

The rearrangement joins TRBV9 to TRBJ1-1; 8 bases map to TRBD1. The V and J ends lost 2 bases and 0 bases, in that order; junction bases with no gene match: 9. This CDR3 comprises 17 residues. Germline assignment: CDR1 SGDLS and CDR2 YYNGEE. CDR3 in amino acids: CASSVSGTGRMNTEAFF. CDR3 DNA: TGTGCCAGCAGCGTCTCTGGGACAGGCCGCATGAACACTGAAGCTTTCTTT. Together with reference TRBV9 and TRBJ1-1, the CDR3 gives the full variable domain: DSGVTQTPKHLITATGQRVTLRCSPRSGDLSVYWYQQSLDQGLQFLIQYYNGEERAKGNILERFSAQQFPDLHSELNLSSLELGDSALYFCASSVSGTGRMNTEAFFGQGTRLTVV.

The chain combines TRBV28 with TRBJ1-5, with D maybe TRBD1 (5 bases). The CDR3 length is 15 residues. Trimming left V 1 base short and J 4 bases short, with 11 bases between. Germline lookup yields CDR1 MDHEN and CDR2 SYDVKM. The CDR3 here is CASSLSQGRNQPQHF. In DNA, the CDR3 is TGTGCCAGCAGTTTATCCCAGGGTCGGAATCAGCCCCAGCATTTT.

The J gene is TRBJ1-5, the V gene TRBV9; D possibly corresponds to TRBD1 (5 bases). The CDR3 extends over 14 amino acids. Germline loops: CDR1 SGDLS, CDR2 YYNGEE. The V end lost 1 base, the J end lost 4 bases, and 9 bases lay between the germline ends. The CDR3 sequence: CASSVSGGNQPQHF. CDR3 DNA: TGTGCCAGCAGCGTATCGGGGGGAAATCAGCCCCAGCATTTT. Full variable domain (outside the CDR3, taken from reference TRBV9 and TRBJ1-5): DSGVTQTPKHLITATGQRVTLRCSPRSGDLSVYWYQQSLDQGLQFLIQYYNGEERAKGNILERFSAQQFPDLHSELNLSSLELGDSALYFCASSVSGGNQPQHFGDGTRLSIL.